The clone carrying this T cell receptor beta chain has a handful of counts. Sequence at one end of the junction differs from germline and may be a read error. This sample was included in a study of regulatory T cells in long-lasting Graves disease. Germline CDR1 and CDR2: DFQATT and SNEGSKA (reference sequence). CDR3 size: 10 residues. For TCR beta, libraries came from iRepertoire HTBI primers and Arm-PCR of CDR3 regions. From the multiplex PCR reads, TCRdb called clonotypes with MiXCR, one entry per CDR3 protein. The sample gives about 500,000 distinct CDR3 sequences, about a sixth of which show up once; less than 15% is in the top ten. Time point indicated: newly diagnosed GD, antithyroid drugs for less than 3 months. Researchers made the TCR library from RNA that was extracted from PBMCs. These data are also associated with another study on T cells in Graves' hyperthyroidism and ophthalmopathy.

The sequence was collected from a middle-aged man with Graves disease. Source: peripheral blood mononuclear cells (PBMCs), taken at new diagnosis, from a patient treated with antithyroid drugs. This rearrangement joins TRBV20-1 to TRBJ2-3; 7 nucleotides match TRBD1. The CDR3: CSARGGARGF. As DNA, the CDR3 is TGCAGTGCTAGAGGGGGCGCCAGGGGGTTT.